This entry lists 19 T cell receptor beta chains sequenced from one sample in a study of shared T cell receptors in the human thymus. Here immunoSEQ multiplex PCR was the method, and the copy in TCRdb shows in-frame clones only, minus some. The profile covers around 730,000 clones, with approximately 85% appearing a single time and about 0.0098% taken by the ten largest. The same sample was also used in a study of human thymus T cells.

What was sequenced was thymocytes. These receptors were collected from a girl less than two years old with a congenital heart defect.

The J gene is TRBJ2-1, the V gene TRBV10-1; weak D call: TRBD2 (6 bases). Trimming stripped 4 bases from V and 9 bases from J, with 10 bases between. This CDR3 has 12 residues. The V gene's germline CDR1 is WNHNN and CDR2 SYGVQD (reference sequence). The CDR3 DNA reads TGCGCCAGCAGTGCGGGAGACGGTGAGCAGTTCTTC. Amino acid sequence: CASSAGDGEQFF.

This clone was observed once. V gene TRBV19 combines with J gene TRBJ1-1, with 10 bases identical to TRBD1. The V gene's germline CDR1 is LNHDA and CDR2 SQIVND (reference sequence). V lost 9 bases and J lost 6; bases outside the gene matches: 10. The CDR3 has 14 residues. DNA of the CDR3: TGTGCCAGCTGGCTGGGACAGGGGAAAGCTGAAGCTTTCTTT. It translates to CASWLGQGKAEAFF.

This chain connects TRBV19 to TRBJ2-3, with TRBD1 as a possible D gene (6 bases). Trimming cost V 6 bases and J 4 bases, with 14 bases left between them. The CDR3 is 14 amino acids. Looked up from germline, CDR1 is LNHDA and CDR2 is SQIVND (reference sequence). CDR3 residues: CASRIVGAADTQYF. CDR3 in DNA: TGTGCCAGTAGAATTGTGGGGGCGGCAGATACGCAGTATTTT.

The rearrangement links TRBV29-1 to TRBJ1-2; unclear D gene. The CDR3 runs to 11 residues. V gave up 5 bases and J gave up 8 bases, with 12 bases separating them. Germline V CDR1 and CDR2: SQVTM, ANQGSEA. The CDR3: CSVRSYRGYTF. The CDR3 DNA sequence: TGCAGCGTTCGATCCTACCGGGGCTACACCTTC.

The V call is TRBV5-1, the J call TRBJ2-2; 9 nucleotides align to TRBD1. Germline CDR1 is SGHRS and CDR2 is YFSETQ. J lost 6 bases, V lost 2 bases, and 8 bases had no gene match. This CDR3 is 16 amino acids long. CDR3 protein: CASSFNPGQGPGELFF. The CDR3 region has the DNA TGCGCCAGCAGCTTCAATCCGGGACAGGGTCCCGGGGAGCTGTTTTTT.

This chain links TRBV7-3 with TRBJ1-2; 7 positions agree with TRBD1. V shed 5 bases, J shed 8 bases, and the junction held 14 bases outside the gene matches. CDR3 length: 15 amino acids. Germline CDR1 is SGHTA and CDR2 is FQGTGA. DNA for the CDR3: TGTGCCAGCAGCGTCAGGGACAGAAGGGGACCAGGCTACACCTTC. Translated, it gives CASSVRDRRGPGYTF.

J is TRBJ1-5 and V is TRBV19; possibly TRBD1 for D (6 bases). V lost 6 bases, J lost 8 bases, and 17 bases lay in between. The CDR3 is made up of 14 amino acids. CDR1 and CDR2 (germline): LNHDA, SQIVND (reference sequence). DNA of the CDR3: TGTGCCAGTAGCCGTCGGGGCAGGGGTAAGCCCCAGCATTTT. Its translation: CASSRRGRGKPQHF.

The chain employs TRBV9 and TRBJ2-7; 7 bases are shared with TRBD2. Trimming removed 4 bases from V and 0 bases from J; junction bases left unmatched: 7. Germline values: CDR1 SGDLS, CDR2 YYNGEE. The CDR3 is 15 amino acids. As DNA, the CDR3 is TGTGCCAGCAGCCCCGGGACTACCTACTCCTACGAGCAGTACTTC. Translating gives CASSPGTTYSYEQYF. Drawing the rest from reference TRBV9 and TRBJ2-7, the complete variable domain is DSGVTQTPKHLITATGQRVTLRCSPRSGDLSVYWYQQSLDQGLQFLIQYYNGEERAKGNILERFSAQQFPDLHSELNLSSLELGDSALYFCASSPGTTYSYEQYFGPGTRLTVT.

The chain links TRBV5-1 to TRBJ1-6, with 7 bases aligning to TRBD1. The CDR3 is 16 amino acids. V lost 3 bases and J lost 6; bases outside the gene matches: 9. Germline CDR1 reads SGHRS; CDR2 reads YFSETQ. CDR3 coding DNA: TGCGCCAGCAGCTCCGACAGGGAACCCCCTAATTCACCCCTCCACTTT. Translation: CASSSDREPPNSPLHF.

The rearrangement uses TRBV4-1 and TRBJ2-7; possible D gene TRBD2, 5 bases. V was trimmed by 2 bases and J by 3 bases, leaving 14 bases between them. Germline assignment: CDR1 MGHRA and CDR2 YSYEKL. The length of the CDR3 is 15 residues. The CDR3 nucleotides are TGCGCCAGCAGCCAACCAACTAGAGAAGACTACGAGCAGTACTTC. The encoded protein is CASSQPTREDYEQYF.

V usage is TRBV30 and J usage is TRBJ1-1; D might be TRBD1 (6 bases). CDR3 length equals 16 residues. V was pared by 3 bases and J by 1 base, with 18 bases between. Germline V gene sequence: CDR1 GTSNPN, CDR2 SVGIG (reference sequence). The CDR3 sequence is CAWRETGQGRNTEAFF. The CDR3 region has the DNA TGTGCCTGGAGGGAAACGGGACAAGGCCGGAACACTGAAGCTTTCTTT.

This rearrangement joins TRBV28 to TRBJ2-3; TRBD2 agrees at 10 bases. J lost 6 bases, V lost 4 bases, and 7 bases had no gene match. CDR1 and CDR2 from the germline V gene are MDHEN and SYDVKM. This CDR3 spans 15 amino acids. The CDR3 DNA is TGTGCCAGCAGTTCGCTAGCGGGGGCGTGGGATACGCAGTATTTT. Translating gives CASSSLAGAWDTQYF.

The chain is built from TRBV4-1 and TRBJ1-2; 7 bases align to TRBD1. This CDR3 has 13 amino acids. Germline trimming cut 4 bases from V and 6 bases from J; bases unmatched to any gene: 5. Germline CDR1 reads MGHRA; CDR2 reads YSYEKL. The CDR3 loop is CASSRNDRDGYTF. The CDR3 DNA is TGCGCCAGCAGCCGAAATGACAGGGATGGCTACACCTTC.

The chain has TRBV2 and TRBJ1-2, with TRBD1 identical over 9 bases. CDR3 length: 20 amino acids. From germline, CDR1 is SNHLY and CDR2 FYNNEI. Trimming at V came to 2 bases and at J to 0 bases, leaving 16 bases not matched to a gene. CDR3 in amino acids: CASSEWCGGQGEGANYGYTF. The CDR3 DNA reads as TGTGCCAGCAGTGAATGGTGCGGGGGACAGGGTGAGGGTGCTAACTATGGCTACACCTTC. Variable domain in full (rest from reference TRBV2 and TRBJ1-2): EPEVTQTPSHQVTQMGQEVILRCVPISNHLYFYWYRQILGQKVEFLVSFYNNEISEKSEIFDDQFSVERPDGSNFTLKIRSTKLEDSAMYFCASSEWCGGQGEGANYGYTFGSGTRLTVV.

This clone came up a few times. Here the CDR3 DNA reads TGTGCCAGCAGAACAGTGGGACAGGGGTATGGCTACACCTTC. It translates to CASRTVGQGYGYTF. The chain couples TRBV6-5 to TRBJ1-2; 10 nucleotides match TRBD1. Trimming at V came to 6 bases and at J to 5 bases, leaving 6 bases not matched to a gene. Germline V gene lookup returns CDR1 MNHEY and CDR2 SVGAGI. The CDR3 has 14 residues.

V is TRBV5-1 and J is TRBJ1-1; 10 nucleotides align to TRBD1. Germline values: CDR1 SGHRS, CDR2 YFSETQ. V lost 4 bases to trimming and J lost 0 bases; unmatched junction nucleotides: 6. The CDR3 sequence is 16 residues long. The CDR3 DNA reads TGCGCCAGCAGCAGGGACAGGGGCTCCTTGAACACTGAAGCTTTCTTT. Translating gives CASSRDRGSLNTEAFF.

The chain employs TRBV10-3 and TRBJ1-1; the D is unclear. V was trimmed by 8 bases and J by 1 base, leaving 20 bases between them. The length of the CDR3 is 16 residues. Germline V gene lookup returns CDR1 ENHRY and CDR2 SYGVKD. The CDR3 DNA reads as TGTGCCATCCGCCCCACACAAGAAACACAGAACACTGAAGCTTTCTTT. Its protein product is CAIRPTQETQNTEAFF.

This clone occurred once. The V and J genes are TRBV29-1 and TRBJ2-7; possible D gene TRBD1, 6 bases. The CDR3 runs to 12 residues. V was trimmed by 6 bases and J by 4 bases, leaving 13 bases between them. Germline V gives CDR1 SQVTM, CDR2 ANQGSEA. CDR3 sequence reads: CSVKIRGYEQYF. CDR3 DNA sequence: TGCAGCGTAAAAATCAGGGGATACGAGCAGTACTTC.

V gene TRBV7-9 combines with J gene TRBJ1-6; D perhaps matches TRBD1 (6 bases). Germline CDR1 is SEHNR and CDR2 is FQNEAQ (reference sequence). The CDR3 spans 13 residues. Trimming pared 4 bases from V and 7 bases from J, leaving 8 bases between. The CDR3 coding sequence is TGTGCCAGCAGCTCCGGACAGAATTCACCCCTCCACTTT. Residues: CASSSGQNSPLHF.